This T cell receptor beta chain was retrieved from a study of glioma-infiltrating T cells. The sample holds many counts of this clonotype. Its antigen is unknown. Amplification of TCR alpha and beta CDR3 regions from RNA used iRepertoire nested multiplex PCR. Input was about 85-400 ng of tissue mRNA or PBMC total RNA. One entry per CDR3 protein results from TCRdb running MiXCR on the multiplex PCR reads. This sample has some 100,000 distinct CDR3 sequences, with less than 30% found just once. Study results and caveats: Tissue-blood divergence was below expectation in non-neoplastic patients, above in gliomas. CDR3 overlap between tissue and blood was very small.

CDR1 and CDR2 (germline): DFQATT, SNEGSKA (reference sequence). With 1 base removed from V and 0 bases from J, the gap between germline ends came to 13 bases. The CDR3 has 16 residues. The V call is TRBV20-1, the J call TRBJ2-1; D might be TRBD2 (6 bases). The receptor's source is a human donor with low-grade glioma or glioblastoma, undergoing nonglioma brain surgery, or in good health (not recorded which). The source material was glioma tissue, nonneoplastic brain tissue, or PBMCs (not recorded which). The DNA of the CDR3 is TGCAGTGCTAGAGTCCTAGCCGGGAGCTCCTACAATGAGCAGTTCTTC. This encodes CSARVLAGSSYNEQFF.